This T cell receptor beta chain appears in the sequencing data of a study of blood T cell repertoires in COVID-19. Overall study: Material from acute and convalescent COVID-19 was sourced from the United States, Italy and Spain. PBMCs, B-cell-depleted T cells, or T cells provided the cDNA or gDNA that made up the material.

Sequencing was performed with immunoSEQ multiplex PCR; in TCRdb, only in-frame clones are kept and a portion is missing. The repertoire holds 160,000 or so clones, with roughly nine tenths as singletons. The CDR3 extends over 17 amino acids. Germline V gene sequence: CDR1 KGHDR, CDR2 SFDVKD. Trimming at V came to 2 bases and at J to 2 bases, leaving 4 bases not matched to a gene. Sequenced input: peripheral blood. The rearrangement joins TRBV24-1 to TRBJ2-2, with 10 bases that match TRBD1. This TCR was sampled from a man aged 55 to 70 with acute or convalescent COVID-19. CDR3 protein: CATSDSDRGLNTGELFF. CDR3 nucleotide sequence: TGTGCCACCAGTGATTCCGACAGGGGGCTAAACACCGGGGAGCTGTTTTTT.